Listed below are T cell receptor beta chains from one sample, sequenced in a study of cytomegalovirus exposure and HLA in healthy donors. The method was immunoSEQ multiplex PCR; TCRdb's version includes in-frame clones alone and lacks a portion of them. Seen here are approximately 210,000 clones, about 80% observed once, and the top ten hold 1.5% to 2%. What was sequenced was PBMCs. The receptors were sampled from a male donor in good health and CMV-seronegative. Both conserved end residues are part of each CDR3. The D gene is left open where the match is weak. A clone size is listed for some rows: how often the clone was seen (once, few, many), or a class if it is expanded.

v_gene: TRBV4-3; len: 15; j_gene: TRBJ1-6; abundance: NA; d_gene: NA; CDR3aa: CASSQVSQANSPLHF; CDR3nt: TGCGCCAGCAGCCAAGTCAGCCAGGCTAATTCACCCCTCCACTTT
v_gene: TRBV28; len: 14; j_gene: TRBJ2-5; abundance: NA; d_gene: TRBD1; CDR3aa: CASTTGGEEETQYF; CDR3nt: TGTGCCAGCACGACAGGGGGCGAGGAAGAGACCCAGTACTTC
v_gene: TRBV12-5; len: 13; j_gene: TRBJ2-2; abundance: NA; d_gene: TRBD1; CDR3aa: CASARTGSGELFF; CDR3nt: TGTGCTAGTGCCCGGACAGGGAGCGGGGAGCTGTTTTTT
v_gene: TRBV5-8; len: 16; j_gene: TRBJ2-7; abundance: NA; d_gene: NA; CDR3aa: CASSLEGSWGRYEQYF; CDR3nt: TGTGCCAGCAGCTTGGAGGGGTCCTGGGGCCGCTACGAGCAGTACTTC
v_gene: TRBV6-1; len: 13; j_gene: TRBJ2-7; abundance: NA; d_gene: TRBD2; CDR3aa: CASSASGAYEQYF; CDR3nt: TGTGCCAGCTCGGCTAGCGGGGCCTACGAGCAGTACTTC
v_gene: TRBV4-3; len: 15; j_gene: TRBJ1-6; abundance: once; d_gene: NA; CDR3aa: CASSQDSGGNSPLHF; CDR3nt: TGCGCCAGCAGCCAAGATAGTGGGGGCAATTCACCCCTCCACTTT
v_gene: TRBV19; len: 15; j_gene: TRBJ1-5; abundance: NA; d_gene: TRBD1; CDR3aa: CASARQGARNQPQHF; CDR3nt: TGTGCCAGCGCTCGACAGGGGGCTCGCAATCAGCCCCAGCATTTT
v_gene: TRBV27; len: 14; j_gene: TRBJ2-7; abundance: NA; d_gene: TRBD1; CDR3aa: CASSLQGANYEQYF; CDR3nt: TGTGCCAGCAGTCTACAGGGGGCGAACTACGAGCAGTACTTC
v_gene: TRBV5-1; len: 13; j_gene: TRBJ2-7; abundance: NA; d_gene: NA; CDR3aa: CASSPGGRSEQYF; CDR3nt: TGCGCCAGCAGCCCCGGAGGGAGGAGTGAGCAGTACTTC
v_gene: TRBV19; len: 14; j_gene: TRBJ2-3; abundance: NA; d_gene: NA; CDR3aa: CASSMTSVPDTQYF; CDR3nt: TGTGCCAGTAGTATGACTAGTGTGCCAGATACGCAGTATTTT
v_gene: TRBV5-4; len: 13; j_gene: TRBJ1-2; abundance: few; d_gene: NA; CDR3aa: CASSLDRVDGYTF; CDR3nt: TGTGCCAGCAGCTTGGACAGGGTGGATGGCTACACCTTC
v_gene: TRBV27; len: 15; j_gene: TRBJ2-1; abundance: NA; d_gene: TRBD2; CDR3aa: CASSFKRETYNEQFF; CDR3nt: TGTGCCAGCAGTTTCAAGCGGGAAACCTACAATGAGCAGTTCTTC
v_gene: TRBV19; len: 11; j_gene: TRBJ2-1; abundance: NA; d_gene: NA; CDR3aa: CASSHYNEQFF; CDR3nt: TGTGCCAGCAGTCATTACAATGAGCAGTTCTTC
v_gene: TRBV9; len: 14; j_gene: TRBJ2-5; abundance: NA; d_gene: TRBD2; CDR3aa: CASSVSGGAETQYF; CDR3nt: TGTGCCAGCAGCGTTAGCGGGGGGGCGGAGACCCAGTACTTC
v_gene: TRBV27; len: 13; j_gene: TRBJ1-5; abundance: few; d_gene: NA; CDR3aa: CASSLSDFQPQHF; CDR3nt: TGTGCCAGCAGTCTCTCCGACTTTCAGCCCCAGCATTTT
v_gene: TRBV7-9; len: 14; j_gene: TRBJ2-7; abundance: NA; d_gene: NA; CDR3aa: CASSLARNSYEQYF; CDR3nt: TGTGCCAGCAGCTTAGCGCGTAACTCCTACGAGCAGTACTTC
v_gene: TRBV6-1; len: 12; j_gene: TRBJ2-7; abundance: once; d_gene: NA; CDR3aa: CASSPDSFEQYF; CDR3nt: TGTGCCAGCAGTCCGGACTCTTTCGAACAGTACTTC
v_gene: TRBV29-1; len: 12; j_gene: TRBJ2-3; abundance: NA; d_gene: TRBD1; CDR3aa: CSVRGQGDTQYF; CDR3nt: TGCAGCGTGAGGGGACAGGGGGATACGCAGTATTTT
v_gene: TRBV25-1; len: 13; j_gene: TRBJ1-1; abundance: NA; d_gene: NA; CDR3aa: CASSVTGNTEAFF; CDR3nt: TGTGCCAGCAGCGTTACAGGGAACACTGAAGCCTTCTTT
v_gene: TRBV5-1; len: 15; j_gene: TRBJ2-1; abundance: NA; d_gene: TRBD1; CDR3aa: CASSLAGQGAREQFF; CDR3nt: TGCGCCAGCAGCTTGGCTGGCCAGGGGGCGAGGGAGCAGTTCTTC
v_gene: TRBV27; len: 17; j_gene: TRBJ2-3; abundance: NA; d_gene: TRBD2; CDR3aa: CASSYRVAGGPRDTQYF; CDR3nt: TGTGCCAGCAGTTACCGGGTAGCGGGGGGGCCCCGGGATACGCAGTATTTT
v_gene: TRBV7-3; len: 16; j_gene: TRBJ2-2; abundance: NA; d_gene: NA; CDR3aa: CASSLTGGPNTGELFF; CDR3nt: TGTGCCAGCAGCTTAACTGGCGGGCCGAACACCGGGGAGCTGTTTTTT